The 20 T cell receptor beta chains below were found in one sample sequenced in a study of T cells in Graves' hyperthyroidism and ophthalmopathy. TCR beta CDR3 regions were amplified from RNA transcripts. Using the HTBI primer set, a first-round RT-PCR was run on the TCR CDR3. TCRdb reanalysed the multiplex PCR reads using MiXCR and keeps one entry per CDR3 protein. This table holds some 500,000 distinct CDR3 sequences, roughly 14% found once. Sequenced input: blood. The receptors stem from a young woman with Graves' hyperthyroidism.

This clonotype turned up a few times. The chain joins TRBV5-1 to TRBJ2-5; 9 nucleotides line up with TRBD1. The length of the CDR3 is 14 residues. V was pared by 4 bases and J by 8 bases, with 9 bases of the junction left unmatched. Looked up from germline, CDR1 is SGHRS and CDR2 is YFSETQ. CDR3 region: CASSRPGTGKTQYF. The CDR3 DNA sequence: TGCGCCAGCAGCCGTCCCGGGACAGGGAAAACCCAGTACTTC.

This clonotype was observed at least ten times. The chain links TRBV12-3 or TRBV12-4 to TRBJ2-1; 7 positions match TRBD2. V lost 1 base, J lost 0 bases, and 3 bases stayed unmatched. The CDR3 has 16 residues. The DNA of the CDR3 is TGTGCCAGCAGTTTAGAAGGGACTATCTCCTACAATGAGCAGTTCTTC. Translated, it gives CASSLEGTISYNEQFF.

This clonotype appeared many times. The chain uses TRBV20-1 and TRBJ1-2; TRBD1 aligns across 7 bases. The germline V gene encodes CDR1 DFQATT and CDR2 SNEGSKA (reference sequence). The CDR3 has 15 amino acids. J lost 5 bases, V lost 6 bases, and 15 bases had no gene match. CDR3 in DNA: TGCAGTGCGATGGAGGGGGCGCAGGTGGAATATGGCTACACCTTC. As protein: CSAMEGAQVEYGYTF.

This clonotype has at least ten counts. V usage is TRBV5-1 and J usage is TRBJ1-1; no clear D. Germline V gene lookup returns CDR1 SGHRS and CDR2 YFSETQ. The CDR3 sequence is 14 residues long. The ends were cut back, 1 base at V and 7 bases at J, with 14 bases in the middle. CDR3 amino acids: CASSLRSGSNEAFF. In nucleotides, the CDR3 is TGCGCCAGCAGCTTGCGTTCGGGGTCTAATGAAGCTTTCTTT.

This clonotype was observed many times. The gene calls are TRBV10-3 and TRBJ2-1; 7 bases are shared with TRBD2. CDR3 length: 15 residues. Germline V gives CDR1 ENHRY, CDR2 SYGVKD. V gave up 0 bases and J gave up 5 bases; unmatched junction bases: 4. The CDR3 spells CAISESAGRNNEQFF. The CDR3 DNA is TGTGCCATCAGTGAGTCGGCCGGGAGGAACAATGAGCAGTTCTTC.

This clonotype has only a few counts. The V gene is TRBV4-2, the J gene TRBJ2-7; no clear D gene. CDR3 length equals 13 residues. Germline lookup yields CDR1 LGHNA and CDR2 YNFKEQ. V was clipped by 2 bases and J by 1 base, with 6 bases between them. Here the CDR3 DNA reads TGTGCCAGCAGCCAAAAACAGTCCTACGAGCAGTACTTC. Protein sequence: CASSQKQSYEQYF.

The rearrangement links TRBV12-3 or TRBV12-4 to TRBJ2-7, with TRBD2 as a possible D gene (5 bases). Deletions cut 6 bases from V and 6 bases from J, with 15 bases between. This CDR3 spans 13 amino acids. The CDR3 DNA sequence: TGTGCCAGCAGCCCCGGGATGTGGAGCGAGCAGTACTTC. It codes for CASSPGMWSEQYF.

At least ten counts were recorded for this clonotype. The J gene is TRBJ2-5, the V gene TRBV29-1; D is undetermined. Germline V gene sequence: CDR1 SQVTM, CDR2 ANQGSEA. Trimming took off 1 base at V and 5 bases at J, with 5 bases between the two ends. The CDR3 has 11 residues. This CDR3 reads CSVEGGETQYF. For the CDR3, the DNA is TGCAGCGTTGAAGGGGGTGAGACCCAGTACTTC.

V and J are TRBV7-9 and TRBJ2-3, with 11 bases that match TRBD2. Germline CDR1 SEHNR, CDR2 FQNEAQ (reference sequence). The CDR3 contains 15 residues. Unmatched junction bases numbered 4, after V lost 5 bases and J lost 3 bases. CDR3 in DNA: TGTGCCAGCAGCCTCTCTAGCGGGAGGACAGATACGCAGTATTTT. Translated, it gives CASSLSSGRTDTQYF.

This chain connects TRBV12-3 or TRBV12-4 to TRBJ1-1, with a possible D match to TRBD1 (6 bases). V lost 7 bases and J lost 5, with 17 bases in between. This CDR3 contains 14 residues. The CDR3 DNA reads TGTGCCAGCACTCCCGAGGGGGTTTGGACTGAAGCTTTCTTT. Its protein is CASTPEGVWTEAFF.

This clonotype has a count of ten or more. This chain connects TRBV12-3 or TRBV12-4 to TRBJ2-1; 15 bases are shared with TRBD2. The CDR3 is made up of 15 amino acids. V lost 4 bases and J lost 7; bases outside the gene matches: 2. The CDR3 DNA sequence: TGTGCCAGCAGTTCCGGGACTAGCGGGAGGAATGAGCAGTTCTTC. Its protein is CASSSGTSGRNEQFF.

This clonotype came up many times. CDR3 amino acids: CASSFETSEQFF. In DNA form, the CDR3 reads TGTGCCAGCAGTTTCGAGACTAGTGAGCAGTTCTTC. This rearrangement joins TRBV12-3 or TRBV12-4 to TRBJ2-1; the D gene is possibly TRBD2 (6 bases). This CDR3 spans 12 amino acids. V was shortened by 3 bases and J by 9 bases, with 9 bases between the two germline ends.

This clonotype appeared many times. The chain links TRBV5-1 to TRBJ1-3, with TRBD1 as a possible D gene (6 bases). Trimming took off 4 bases at V and 4 bases at J, with 18 bases between the two ends. The CDR3 has 16 residues. CDR1 is SGHRS, CDR2 YFSETQ, per germline. In nucleotides, the CDR3 is TGCGCCAGCAGCCAAAACCCACAGGGATCGGGAAACACCATATATTTT. Protein: CASSQNPQGSGNTIYF. The entire variable domain, with the rest obtained from reference TRBV5-1 and TRBJ1-3, is as follows: KAGVTQTPRYLIKTRGQQVTLSCSPISGHRSVSWYQQTPGQGLQFLFEYFSETQRNKGNFPGRFSGRQFSNSRSEMNVSTLELGDSALYLCASSQNPQGSGNTIYFGEGSWLTVV.

The chain recombines TRBV7-6 with TRBJ2-1, with 8 bases that match TRBD2. This CDR3 contains 16 residues. Trimming removed 1 base from V and 4 bases from J; junction bases left unmatched: 6. Germline-derived CDR1 and CDR2 are SGHVS and FNYEAQ. The CDR3 coding sequence is TGTGCCAGCAGCTTAGGGCTCGGGGGGGGGTACAATGAGCAGTTCTTC. It specifies CASSLGLGGGYNEQFF.

This clonotype came up many times. The genes are TRBV24-1 and TRBJ2-7; D ambiguous. Trimming removed 0 bases from V and 9 bases from J, with 11 bases in between. In germline, CDR1 is KGHDR, CDR2 SFDVKD. This CDR3 spans 13 amino acids. The CDR3, as DNA: TGTGCCACCAGTGATTTGAGGGCCAGCCGGCAGTACTTC. It codes for CATSDLRASRQYF.

In its sample, this clonotype was seen many times. The rearrangement links TRBV24-1 to TRBJ1-2, with D possibly TRBD1 on 5 matching bases. The V gene lost 4 bases and the J gene lost 5 bases, with 16 bases spanning the gap. Germline V gene sequence: CDR1 KGHDR, CDR2 SFDVKD. The CDR3 loop spans 15 amino acids. As DNA, the CDR3 is TGTGCCACCAGTGAGCCGAAGACGGGGGGATATGGCTACACCTTC. Translation gives CATSEPKTGGYGYTF.

This clonotype was detected ten times or more. The chain joins TRBV18 to TRBJ2-5; the D gene is possibly TRBD1 (6 bases). This CDR3 comprises 15 residues. CDR1 KGHSH and CDR2 LQKENI come from the germline V gene. V was shortened by 6 bases and J by 5 bases, with 19 bases between the two germline ends. The CDR3 sequence: CASSPDVGAGETQYF. For the CDR3, the DNA is TGTGCCAGCTCCCCTGACGTGGGGGCTGGGGAGACCCAGTACTTC.

This clonotype was seen many times. The chain has TRBV6-1 and TRBJ2-4, with a tentative D call TRBD1 (5 bases). V lost 2 bases to trimming and J lost 7 bases, with 18 bases between them. Per the germline V gene, CDR1 is MNHNS and CDR2 is SASEGT. The CDR3 totals 16 residues. CDR3 residues: CASSENIDSLVNIQYF. CDR3 nucleotide sequence: TGTGCCAGCAGTGAAAATATAGACAGCCTGGTCAACATTCAGTACTTC.

This clonotype was detected many times. The chain uses TRBV20-1 and TRBJ2-7; no clear D. V lost 0 bases to trimming and J lost 0 bases, with 6 bases between them. This CDR3 contains 13 residues. CDR1 DFQATT and CDR2 SNEGSKA come from the germline V gene (reference sequence). CDR3 amino acids: CSARDGYSYEQYF. The CDR3 DNA follows: TGCAGTGCTAGAGACGGGTACTCCTACGAGCAGTACTTC.

This clonotype was seen only a few times. One junction end disagrees with the germline gene, perhaps due to a read error. The chain links TRBV11-2 to TRBJ2-1; 7 bases map to TRBD2. The CDR3 has 11 amino acids. CDR1 and CDR2 (germline): SGHAT, FQNNGV. CDR3 sequence: CASGSGTIILF. The CDR3 region has the DNA TGTGCCAGCGGCAGTGGGACTATTATCCTCTTC.